Following are 25 T cell receptor beta chains from one sample sequenced in a study of CD8+ T cells in alopecia areata. Sample treatment: oral pan-JAK inhibitor, 5-10 mg twice daily. Extraction and reverse transcription of RNA yielded cDNA as the sequencing template. TCRdb's table, derived via immunoSEQ multiplex PCR, lists solely in-frame clones and lacks some. The sample has roughly 99,000 clones; roughly 84% are singletons. Here the sequenced sample was CD8+ T cells sorted from blood, taken at week 24, from a patient treated with tofacitinib. These receptors came from a human donor with alopecia areata.

The V gene is TRBV30, the J gene TRBJ1-5, with D possibly matching TRBD1 (5 bases). V gave up 0 bases and J gave up 0 bases, with 6 bases separating them. The germline CDR1 and CDR2 sequences are GTSNPN and SVGIG (reference sequence). This CDR3 spans 14 amino acids. DNA of the CDR3: TGTGCCTGGAGTGTGGGGCATAGCAATCAGCCCCAGCATTTT. As protein: CAWSVGHSNQPQHF.

The chain joins TRBV19 to TRBJ1-1; D perhaps matches TRBD1 (5 bases). This CDR3 comprises 15 residues. Trimming pared 3 bases from V and 4 bases from J, leaving 15 bases between. Germline V gene sequence: CDR1 LNHDA, CDR2 SQIVND (reference sequence). The DNA of the CDR3 is TGTGCCAGTAGTATCCCTAGGGACCCTGGCACTGAAGCTTTCTTT. Its protein is CASSIPRDPGTEAFF.

V and J are TRBV13 and TRBJ1-1; D is unresolved. There are 13 residues in the CDR3. Per the germline V gene, CDR1 is PRHDT and CDR2 is FYEKMQ (reference sequence). The V end lost 8 bases, the J end lost 1 base, and 11 bases lay between the germline ends. In nucleotides, the CDR3 is TGTGCCAGCGAGATTAGACGGAACACTGAAGCTTTCTTT. Protein sequence: CASEIRRNTEAFF.

The chain links TRBV29-1 to TRBJ1-2; possibly TRBD1 for D (5 bases). The CDR3 has 12 residues. The ends were cut back, 3 bases at V and 4 bases at J, with 9 bases in the middle. In germline, CDR1 is SQVTM, CDR2 ANQGSEA. The CDR3 loop is CSVDRQGYGYTF. CDR3 in DNA: TGCAGCGTTGATAGGCAGGGCTATGGCTACACCTTC.

The CDR3 is CASRPRTGPAKNIQYF. The CDR3 DNA follows: TGCGCCAGCAGACCGAGGACAGGACCCGCCAAAAACATTCAGTACTTC. The genes are TRBV23-1 and TRBJ2-4; 7 bases match TRBD1. TRBV23-1 is an ORF; its function is uncertain. V was pared by 6 bases and J by 1 base, with 9 bases of the junction left unmatched. The CDR3 runs to 16 residues.

J is TRBJ2-3 and V is TRBV6-4; 14 bases are shared with TRBD2. CDR1 is MRHNA, CDR2 SNTAGT, per germline. This CDR3 has 16 amino acids. Trimming at V came to 5 bases and at J to 3 bases, leaving 4 bases not matched to a gene. This chain's CDR3 is CASSTGTSGGTDTQYF. The CDR3 DNA reads TGTGCCAGCAGTACCGGGACTAGCGGGGGAACAGATACGCAGTATTTT.

This clone was observed a single time. The chain carries TRBV4-1 and TRBJ2-5; TRBD1 agrees at 7 bases. Germline V CDR1 and CDR2: MGHRA, YSYEKL. The V gene end was trimmed by 2 bases and the J gene end by 2 bases; junction bases not matched to a gene: 11. This CDR3 comprises 17 residues. CDR3 bases: TGCGCCAGCAGCCAAATGCCGGGACAGCGCGGACAAGAGACCCAGTACTTC. Its protein is CASSQMPGQRGQETQYF.

This clone has only one observation. This chain uses TRBV5-4 with TRBJ2-5; D is unresolved. Deletions cut 3 bases from V and 5 bases from J, with 5 bases between. Germline V gene data show CDR1 as SGHNT and CDR2 as YYREEE (reference sequence). The CDR3 length is 11 residues. CDR3 bases: TGTGCCAGCAGCTATGGGGAGACCCAGTACTTC. Encoded protein: CASSYGETQYF.

This clone was seen once. The V gene is TRBV18, the J gene TRBJ2-5; 9 bases are a match to TRBD2. Germline lookup yields CDR1 KGHSH and CDR2 LQKENI. With V trimmed by 0 bases and J by 3 bases, 8 bases remained unmatched. This CDR3 has 17 residues. DNA of the CDR3: TGTGCCAGCTCACCACCGCCCAGCGGGGGGCCAAAAGAGACCCAGTACTTC. It specifies CASSPPPSGGPKETQYF.

In its sample, this clone was seen a few times. The chain uses TRBV5-4 and TRBJ2-1, with D hard to call. Trimming stripped 0 bases from V and 6 bases from J, with 1 base between. CDR1 SGHNT and CDR2 YYREEE come from the germline V gene (reference sequence). The CDR3 spans 11 residues. This chain's CDR3 is CASSLANEQFF. CDR3 nucleotide sequence: TGTGCCAGCAGCTTGGCCAATGAGCAGTTCTTC.

In the case of this clone: This sample also contains other DNA sequences that code for the same CDR3. The chain employs TRBV7-9 and TRBJ2-1; D ambiguous. Germline V gene data show CDR1 as SEHNR and CDR2 as FQNEAQ (reference sequence). The V end was cut by 1 base, the J end by 9 bases, with 10 bases between. CDR3 size: 13 residues. CDR3 bases: TGTGCCAGCAGCTTAGGTCCTGCGACTGAGCAGTTCTTC. It specifies CASSLGPATEQFF. Complete variable domain (other parts from reference TRBV7-9 and TRBJ2-1): DTGVSQNPRHKITKRGQNVTFRCDPISEHNRLYWYRQTLGQGPEFLTYFQNEAQLEKSRLLSDRFSAERPKGSFSTLEIQRTEQGDSAMYLCASSLGPATEQFFGPGTRLTVL.

There are many counts of this clone. The rearrangement links TRBV4-1 to TRBJ2-5; D might be TRBD1 or TRBD2, each matching 5 bases. The CDR3 is made up of 15 amino acids. The germline CDR1 and CDR2 sequences are MGHRA and YSYEKL. The ends were cut back, 5 bases at V and 9 bases at J, with 22 bases in the middle. DNA of the CDR3: TGCGCCAGCAGCTCCCGGGACGGCAATAATGTGGCCCAGTACTTC. Amino acid sequence: CASSSRDGNNVAQYF.

The J gene is TRBJ1-1, the V gene TRBV25-1; no reliable D call. V gave up 2 bases and J gave up 9 bases, with 13 bases separating them. CDR1 and CDR2 from the germline V gene are MGHDK and SYGVNS. This CDR3 contains 13 residues. The CDR3 bases are TGTGCCAGCAGTGAAGGCGCTAAGGGAAAAGCTTTCTTT. This encodes CASSEGAKGKAFF.

This chain connects TRBV10-3 to TRBJ2-1; D possibly corresponds to TRBD2 (6 bases). The CDR3 runs 11 residues. In germline, CDR1 is ENHRY, CDR2 SYGVKD. V lost 5 bases and J lost 8, with 7 bases in between. This CDR3 reads CAISPGDEQFF. As DNA, the CDR3 is TGTGCCATCAGTCCGGGGGATGAGCAGTTCTTC.

V usage is TRBV30 and J usage is TRBJ2-7, with 7 bases matching TRBD1. J lost 4 bases, V lost 5 bases, and 5 bases had no gene match. In germline, CDR1 is GTSNPN, CDR2 SVGIG (reference sequence). The CDR3 consists of 12 residues. The CDR3 nucleotides read TGTGCCTGGGGAACAGGGGTATACGAGCAGTACTTC. Protein product: CAWGTGVYEQYF.

This clone was counted between two and nine times. The V call is TRBV23-1, the J call TRBJ2-7, with 7 bases that match TRBD1. TRBV23-1 falls under the ORF class, with uncertain function. The CDR3 runs to 15 residues. Unmatched junction bases numbered 9, after V lost 6 bases and J lost 1 base. For the CDR3, the DNA is TGCGCCAGCAGACCCCAAGGGACAGAGTCCTACGAGCAGTACTTC. It is translated as CASRPQGTESYEQYF.

The J gene is TRBJ1-5, the V gene TRBV2, with 8 bases aligning to TRBD1. CDR3 length: 15 residues. The J segment lost 1 base and the V segment lost 7 bases, leaving 6 bases of the junction unmatched. The germline CDR1 and CDR2 sequences are SNHLY and FYNNEI. CDR3 DNA: TGTGCCAGCAAGGCGGGACAGGCGAGCAATCAGCCCCAGCATTTT. Amino acid sequence: CASKAGQASNQPQHF.

CDR3 nucleotide sequence: TGTGCCAGCAGCTTAAGCGACGGGGAGCAGTACTTC. It is translated as CASSLSDGEQYF. J is TRBJ2-7 and V is TRBV7-9; unclear D gene. CDR1 is SEHNR and CDR2 is FQNEAQ in the germline V gene (reference sequence). V was trimmed by 2 bases and J by 7 bases, leaving 9 bases between them. The CDR3 is made up of 12 amino acids.

The chain joins TRBV29-1 to TRBJ1-1, with TRBD1 matching over 7 bases. CDR1 is SQVTM and CDR2 is ANQGSEA in the germline V gene. The CDR3 runs 15 residues. Trimming removed 0 bases from V and 4 bases from J; junction bases left unmatched: 8. CDR3 region: CSVEDLRGQGTEAFF. The CDR3 nucleotides are TGCAGCGTTGAAGATCTGAGGGGGCAGGGCACTGAAGCTTTCTTT. Full variable domain (outside the CDR3, taken from reference TRBV29-1 and TRBJ1-1): SAVISQKPSRDICQRGTSLTIQCQVDSQVTMMFWYRQQPGQSLTLIATANQGSEATYESGFVIDKFPISRPNLTFSTLTVSNMSPEDSSIYLCSVEDLRGQGTEAFFGQGTRLTVV.

The chain links TRBV5-4 to TRBJ2-3, with no clear D. Per germline, CDR1 SGHNT and CDR2 YYREEE (reference sequence). This CDR3 region has 15 residues. V lost 0 bases and J lost 2, with 10 bases in between. The CDR3 sequence is CASSLEGPYTDTQYF. CDR3 in DNA: TGTGCCAGCAGCTTGGAAGGACCGTACACAGATACGCAGTATTTT.

The chain uses TRBV20-1 and TRBJ1-5; D not certain. CDR3 length: 10 residues. Trimming removed 6 bases from V and 9 bases from J, with 9 bases in between. CDR1 and CDR2 (germline): DFQATT, SNEGSKA (reference sequence). The CDR3 DNA sequence: TGCAGTGCCCTCGAGGGGCCCCAGCATTTT. This translates into CSALEGPQHF.

The chain carries TRBV19 and TRBJ1-2, with TRBD1 as a possible D gene (5 bases). Germline lookup yields CDR1 LNHDA and CDR2 SQIVND (reference sequence). Trimming shortened V by 5 bases and J by 3 bases, and 13 bases separated the two germline ends. The CDR3 length is 14 residues. The CDR3 sequence: CASSLFLTDYGYTF. The CDR3 DNA reads as TGTGCCAGTAGTCTCTTCCTGACAGACTATGGCTACACCTTC.

The chain joins TRBV6-5 to TRBJ1-1; 7 nucleotides match TRBD1. V dropped 5 bases and J dropped 4; count of bases not matched to a gene: 1. The V gene's germline CDR1 is MNHEY and CDR2 SVGAGI. The CDR3 loop spans 12 amino acids. CDR3 sequence reads: CASSRQGTEAFF. The CDR3 nucleotides read TGTGCCAGCAGTCGACAGGGCACTGAAGCTTTCTTT.

This clone was seen more than once but under ten times. The CDR3 bases are TGTGCCAGCAGTGTGATGGGACAGCAAGAGACCCAGTACTTC. This encodes CASSVMGQQETQYF. This rearrangement joins TRBV6-1 to TRBJ2-5, with 7 positions matching TRBD1. The CDR3 extends over 14 amino acids. J gave up 2 bases and V 4 bases, and 4 bases lay outside the gene matches. Looked up from germline, CDR1 is MNHNS and CDR2 is SASEGT.

The rearrangement links TRBV30 to TRBJ2-2; D call uncertain. V gave up 2 bases and J gave up 6 bases, with 7 bases separating them. CDR3 size: 12 residues. CDR1 GTSNPN and CDR2 SVGIG come from the germline V gene (reference sequence). The CDR3 region is CAWSPGPGELFF. For the CDR3, the DNA is TGTGCCTGGAGTCCCGGCCCCGGGGAGCTGTTTTTT.